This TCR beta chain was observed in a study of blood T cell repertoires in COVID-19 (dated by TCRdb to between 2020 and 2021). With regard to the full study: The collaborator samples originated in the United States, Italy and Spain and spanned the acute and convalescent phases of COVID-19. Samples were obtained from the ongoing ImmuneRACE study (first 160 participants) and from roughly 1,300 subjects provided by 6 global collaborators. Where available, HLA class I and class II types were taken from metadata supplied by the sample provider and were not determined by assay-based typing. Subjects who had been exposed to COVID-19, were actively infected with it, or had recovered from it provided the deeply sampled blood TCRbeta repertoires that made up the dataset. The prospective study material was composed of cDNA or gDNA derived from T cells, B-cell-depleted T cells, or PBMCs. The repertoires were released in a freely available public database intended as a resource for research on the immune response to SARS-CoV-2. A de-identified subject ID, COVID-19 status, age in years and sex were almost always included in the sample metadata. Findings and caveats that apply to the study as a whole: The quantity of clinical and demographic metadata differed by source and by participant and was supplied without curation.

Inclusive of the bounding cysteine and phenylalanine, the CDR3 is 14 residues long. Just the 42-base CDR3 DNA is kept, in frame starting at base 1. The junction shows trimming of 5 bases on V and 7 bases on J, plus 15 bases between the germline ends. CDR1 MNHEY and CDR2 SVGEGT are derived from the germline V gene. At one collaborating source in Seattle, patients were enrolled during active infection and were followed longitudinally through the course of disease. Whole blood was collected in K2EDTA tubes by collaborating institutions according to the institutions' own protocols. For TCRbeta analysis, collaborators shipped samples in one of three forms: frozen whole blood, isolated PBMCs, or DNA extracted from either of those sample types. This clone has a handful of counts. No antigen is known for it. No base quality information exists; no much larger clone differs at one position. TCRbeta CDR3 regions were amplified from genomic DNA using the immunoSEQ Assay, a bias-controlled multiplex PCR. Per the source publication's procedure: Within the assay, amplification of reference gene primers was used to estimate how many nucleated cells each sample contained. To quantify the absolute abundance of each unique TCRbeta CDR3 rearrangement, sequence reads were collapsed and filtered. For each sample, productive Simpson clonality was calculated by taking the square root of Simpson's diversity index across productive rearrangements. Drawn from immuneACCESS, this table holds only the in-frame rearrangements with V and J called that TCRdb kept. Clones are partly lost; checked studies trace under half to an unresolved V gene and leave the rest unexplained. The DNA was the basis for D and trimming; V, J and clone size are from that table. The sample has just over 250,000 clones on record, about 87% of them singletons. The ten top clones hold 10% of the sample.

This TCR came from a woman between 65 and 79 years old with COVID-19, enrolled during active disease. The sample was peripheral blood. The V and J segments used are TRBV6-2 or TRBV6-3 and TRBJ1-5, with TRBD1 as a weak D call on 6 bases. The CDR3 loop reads CASSRASGEQPQHF. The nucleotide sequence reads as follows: TGTGCCAGCAGTAGGGCGTCAGGGGAGCAGCCCCAGCATTTT.